The rows below give T cell receptor beta chains drawn from one sample of a study of cytomegalovirus exposure and HLA in healthy donors. Clones were read by immunoSEQ multiplex PCR, and TCRdb kept only the in-frame ones, dropping some. Of around 160,000 clones detected, roughly four fifths appear once; the ten largest clones hold about 3%. What was sequenced was PBMCs. The receptor source for this set is a middle-aged man in good health and CMV-seropositive. CDR3s include the opening cysteine and the closing phenylalanine or tryptophan. The order of the fields is J gene, V gene, clone size, D gene, CDR3 DNA, CDR3 protein. A D gene is named only where the DNA matches it firmly. Only some rows state a clone size, as once, few, many or a class for expanded clones.

TRBJ1-5,TRBV29-1,once,NA,TGCAGCGTCCGAGGTGAGAGAGAGCAGCCCCAGCATTTT,CSVRGEREQPQHF
TRBJ1-2,TRBV29-1,NA,TRBD1,TGCAGCGTTGGGGACTCCCCGGACAGGGGGCTTCGTCATGGCTACACCTTC,CSVGDSPDRGLRHGYTF
TRBJ2-3,TRBV27,NA,NA,TGTGCCAGCAGTCCCTCGGGTAGAGCGGCAGATACGCAGTATTTT,CASSPSGRAADTQYF
TRBJ1-2,TRBV9,once,NA,TGTGCCAGCAACCCGGGGGAGGGTAGGAGGTTAAACTATGGCTACACCTTC,CASNPGEGRRLNYGYTF
TRBJ2-7,TRBV7-2,NA,TRBD2,TGTGCCAGCAGCTTAGGGGCTAGCGGGACCACATCCTACGAGCAGTACTTC,CASSLGASGTTSYEQYF
TRBJ2-6,TRBV9,NA,NA,TGTGCCAGCAGCGTAGGGGGATCAGGGGAAAGGGCCAACGTCCTGACTTTC,CASSVGGSGERANVLTF
TRBJ2-3,TRBV19,NA,TRBD1,TGTGCCAGTAGTATTAACAGGGGGTCAGATACGCAGTATTTT,CASSINRGSDTQYF
TRBJ2-3,TRBV7-3,NA,NA,TGTGCCAGCAGCCACGGGGGAGCTAGCACAGATACGCAGTATTTT,CASSHGGASTDTQYF
TRBJ1-2,TRBV14,NA,NA,TGTGCCAGCAGCCAAAGAGAAGGCGGATTCTATGGCTACACCTTC,CASSQREGGFYGYTF
TRBJ1-4,TRBV5-5,NA,NA,TGTGCCAGCAGCTTTCAGGGCCATGAAAAACTGTTTTTT,CASSFQGHEKLFF
TRBJ2-7,TRBV27,NA,NA,TGTGCCAGCAGTTCTCGGGGTGGTTACTACGAGCAGTACTTC,CASSSRGGYYEQYF
TRBJ2-2,TRBV27,NA,TRBD2,TGTGCCAGCAGTTTATTTGCTCGGGGACTAGCGGGAGCCGGGGAGCTGTTTTTT,CASSLFARGLAGAGELFF
TRBJ2-3,TRBV5-1,few,TRBD1,TGCGCCAGCAGCCCCCTCGGACAGGGGTACGCAGATACGCAGTATTTT,CASSPLGQGYADTQYF
TRBJ1-3,TRBV10-1,NA,NA,TGCGCCAGCAGTGACGGTTCCTCTGGAAACACCATATATTTT,CASSDGSSGNTIYF
TRBJ2-3,TRBV28,NA,NA,TGTGCCAGCAGACAAACAGTTAGCACAGATACGCAGTATTTT,CASRQTVSTDTQYF
TRBJ1-1,TRBV7-3,NA,NA,TGTGCCAGCAGCTTATCCGGACTTCGCGCCATGAACACTGAAGCTTTCTTT,CASSLSGLRAMNTEAFF
TRBJ2-7,TRBV6-6,once,NA,TGTGCCAGCAGTTCCAGCTCCTACGAGCAGTACTTC,CASSSSSYEQYF
TRBJ1-5,TRBV6-6,few,TRBD1,TGTGCCAGCACCAATATCCGGGACAGACTCAATCAGCCCCAGCATTTT,CASTNIRDRLNQPQHF
TRBJ2-7,TRBV11-3,once,TRBD2,TGTGCCAGCAGCCCCAGGAGCGGGAGTGACGAGCAGTACTTC,CASSPRSGSDEQYF
TRBJ2-1,TRBV4-2,NA,NA,TGTGCCAGCAGCCAAGATACGGGGGAGCCGTACAATGAGCAGTTCTTC,CASSQDTGEPYNEQFF
TRBJ2-7,TRBV28,NA,NA,TGTGCCAGCCTGGGGACGTTATTGCCAGGGGTAGTGTACGAGCAGTACTTC,CASLGTLLPGVVYEQYF
TRBJ2-2,TRBV30,NA,TRBD2,TGTGCCTGGGTAGCGGGGTTTTCTCGTGACGCGAACACCGGGGAGCTGTTTTTT,CAWVAGFSRDANTGELFF
TRBJ1-2,TRBV28,NA,NA,TGTGCCAGCAGCGGGGGAGATGGCTACACCTTC,CASSGGDGYTF
TRBJ1-6,TRBV18,NA,TRBD1,TGTGCCAGCTCACCCTCCCTCCAGGGGGTGGGGAATTCACCCCTCCACTTT,CASSPSLQGVGNSPLHF
TRBJ1-2,TRBV5-4,once,NA,TGTGCCAGCAGCCCGGGGGGTGGGGGAGCTAACTATGGCTACACCTTC,CASSPGGGGANYGYTF
TRBJ2-5,TRBV10-3,NA,TRBD1,TGTGCCATCAGGAAAACTGGGGACAGCCAAGAGACCCAGTACTTC,CAIRKTGDSQETQYF
TRBJ2-1,TRBV28,once,NA,TGTGCCAGCAGTTTATCTGGCCATGAGCAGTTCTTC,CASSLSGHEQFF
TRBJ1-4,TRBV30,NA,NA,TGTGCCTGGACTATCAGTCAGGGTGGTGAAAAACTGTTTTTT,CAWTISQGGEKLFF